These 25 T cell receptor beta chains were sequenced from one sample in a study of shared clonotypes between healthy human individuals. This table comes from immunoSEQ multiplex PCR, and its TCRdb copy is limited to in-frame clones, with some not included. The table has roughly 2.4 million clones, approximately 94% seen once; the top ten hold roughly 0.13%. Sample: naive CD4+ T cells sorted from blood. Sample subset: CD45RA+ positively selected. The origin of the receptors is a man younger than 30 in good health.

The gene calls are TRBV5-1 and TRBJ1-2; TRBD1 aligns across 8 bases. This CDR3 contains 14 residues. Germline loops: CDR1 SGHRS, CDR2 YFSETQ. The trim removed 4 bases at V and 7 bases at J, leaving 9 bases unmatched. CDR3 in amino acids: CASSPDRGLGGYTF. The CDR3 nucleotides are TGCGCCAGCAGCCCCGACAGGGGATTGGGTGGCTACACCTTC. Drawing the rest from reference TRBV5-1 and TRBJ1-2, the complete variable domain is KAGVTQTPRYLIKTRGQQVTLSCSPISGHRSVSWYQQTPGQGLQFLFEYFSETQRNKGNFPGRFSGRQFSNSRSEMNVSTLELGDSALYLCASSPDRGLGGYTFGSGTRLTVV.

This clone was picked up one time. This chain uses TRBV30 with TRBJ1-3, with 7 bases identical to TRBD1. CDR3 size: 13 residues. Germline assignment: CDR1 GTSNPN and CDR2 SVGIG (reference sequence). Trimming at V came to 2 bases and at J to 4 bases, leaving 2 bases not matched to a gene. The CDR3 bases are TGTGCCTGGAGTATGGACAGGGGAAACACCATATATTTT. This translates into CAWSMDRGNTIYF. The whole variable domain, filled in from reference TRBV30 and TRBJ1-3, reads SQTIHQWPATLVQPVGSPLSLECTVEGTSNPNLYWYRQAAGRGLQLLFYSVGIGQISSEVPQNLSASRPQDRQFILSSKKLLLSDSGFYLCAWSMDRGNTIYFGEGSWLTVV.

The CDR3 sequence is CASSSGTTNEQFF. The CDR3 nucleotides are TGTGCCAGCAGCTCCGGGACTACCAATGAGCAGTTCTTC. The chain has TRBV7-2 and TRBJ2-1, with TRBD2 matching 7 bases. The CDR3 has 13 residues. Germline trimming cut 4 bases from V and 6 bases from J; bases unmatched to any gene: 3. Per germline, CDR1 SGHTA and CDR2 FQGNSA.

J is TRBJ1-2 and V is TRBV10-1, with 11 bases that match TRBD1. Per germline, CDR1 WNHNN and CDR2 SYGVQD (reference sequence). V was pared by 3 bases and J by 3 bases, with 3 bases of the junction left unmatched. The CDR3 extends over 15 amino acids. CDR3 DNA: TGCGCCAGCAGTGAAAGGGACAGGGGGGACTATGGCTACACCTTC. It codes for CASSERDRGDYGYTF.

The CDR3 DNA sequence: TGCGCCAGCAGCTTGGATCCAGCTGTGAGGGAACGTGGCTACACCTTC. Encoded protein: CASSLDPAVRERGYTF. This rearrangement joins TRBV5-1 to TRBJ1-2; no definite D call. CDR3 length: 16 amino acids. The V end was cut by 0 bases, the J end by 7 bases, with 19 bases between. CDR1 is SGHRS, CDR2 YFSETQ, per germline.

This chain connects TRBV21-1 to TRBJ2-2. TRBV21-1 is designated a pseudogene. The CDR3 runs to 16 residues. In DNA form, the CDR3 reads TGTGCCAGCAGCAGGGTCACCCCTTGTAATACCGGGGAGCTGTTTTTT. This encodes CASSRVTPCNTGELFF.

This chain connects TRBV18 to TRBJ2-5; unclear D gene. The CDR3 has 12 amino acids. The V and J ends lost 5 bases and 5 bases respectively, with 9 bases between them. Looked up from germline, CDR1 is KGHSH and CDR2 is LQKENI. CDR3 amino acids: CASSSELETQYF. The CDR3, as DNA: TGTGCCAGCTCATCTGAACTCGAGACCCAGTACTTC.

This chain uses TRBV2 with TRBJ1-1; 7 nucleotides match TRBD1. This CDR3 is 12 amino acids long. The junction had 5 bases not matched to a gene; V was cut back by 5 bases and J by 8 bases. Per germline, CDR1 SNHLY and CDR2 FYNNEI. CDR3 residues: CASSPGQPEAFF. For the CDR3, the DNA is TGTGCCAGCAGTCCGGGACAGCCGGAAGCTTTCTTT.

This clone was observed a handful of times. The CDR3 DNA is TGTGCCAGCAGCCCAGGACAGGGGGCGGCCTATGGCTACACCTTC. It codes for CASSPGQGAAYGYTF. The J gene is TRBJ1-2, the V gene TRBV7-9; the match to TRBD1 covers 11 bases. CDR3 size: 15 residues. Germline-derived CDR1 and CDR2 are SEHNR and FQNEAQ (reference sequence). With V trimmed by 5 bases and J by 4 bases, 6 bases remained unmatched.

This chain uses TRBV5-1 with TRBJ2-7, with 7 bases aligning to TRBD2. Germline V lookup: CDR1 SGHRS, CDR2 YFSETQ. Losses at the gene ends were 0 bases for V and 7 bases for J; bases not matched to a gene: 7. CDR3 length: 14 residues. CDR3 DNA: TGCGCCAGCAGCTTGGGACGGGAGGCGGGAGAGCAGTACTTC. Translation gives CASSLGREAGEQYF.

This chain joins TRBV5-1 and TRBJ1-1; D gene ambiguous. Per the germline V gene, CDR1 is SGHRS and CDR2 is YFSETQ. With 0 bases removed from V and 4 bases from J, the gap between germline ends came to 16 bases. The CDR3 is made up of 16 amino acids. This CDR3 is CASSLAARGNPTEAFF. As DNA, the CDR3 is TGCGCCAGCAGCTTGGCCGCGCGAGGGAATCCCACTGAAGCTTTCTTT.

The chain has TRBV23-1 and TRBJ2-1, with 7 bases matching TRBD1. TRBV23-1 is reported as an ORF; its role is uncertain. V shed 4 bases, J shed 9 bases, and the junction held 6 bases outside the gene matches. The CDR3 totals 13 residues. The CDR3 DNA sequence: TGCGCCAGCAGTCCGGAAGGGACAGTTGAGCAGTTCTTC. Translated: CASSPEGTVEQFF.

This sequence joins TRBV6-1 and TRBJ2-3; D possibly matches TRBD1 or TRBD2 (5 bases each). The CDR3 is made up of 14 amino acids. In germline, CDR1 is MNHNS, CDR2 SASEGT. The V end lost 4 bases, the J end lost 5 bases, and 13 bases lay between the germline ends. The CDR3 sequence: CASSGGTPQDTQYF. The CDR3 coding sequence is TGTGCCAGCAGTGGGGGGACCCCACAAGATACGCAGTATTTT.

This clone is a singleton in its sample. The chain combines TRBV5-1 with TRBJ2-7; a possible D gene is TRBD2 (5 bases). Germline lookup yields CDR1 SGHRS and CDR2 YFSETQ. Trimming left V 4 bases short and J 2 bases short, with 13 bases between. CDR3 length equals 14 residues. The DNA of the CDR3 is TGCGCCAGCAGCCCCAGTGGAGGAGCCTACGAGCAGTACTTC. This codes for CASSPSGGAYEQYF. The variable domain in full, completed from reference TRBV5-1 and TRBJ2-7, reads KAGVTQTPRYLIKTRGQQVTLSCSPISGHRSVSWYQQTPGQGLQFLFEYFSETQRNKGNFPGRFSGRQFSNSRSEMNVSTLELGDSALYLCASSPSGGAYEQYFGPGTRLTVT.

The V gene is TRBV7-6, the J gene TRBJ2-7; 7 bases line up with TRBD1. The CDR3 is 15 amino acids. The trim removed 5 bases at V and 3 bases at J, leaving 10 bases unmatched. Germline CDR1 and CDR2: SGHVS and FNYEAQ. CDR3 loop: CASSRLRDSIYEQYF. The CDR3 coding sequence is TGTGCCAGCAGCCGACTCCGGGACAGTATCTACGAGCAGTACTTC.

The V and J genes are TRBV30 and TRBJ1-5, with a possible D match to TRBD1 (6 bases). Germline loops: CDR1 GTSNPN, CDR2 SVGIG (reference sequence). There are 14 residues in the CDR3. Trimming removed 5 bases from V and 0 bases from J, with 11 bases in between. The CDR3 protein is CAWGTPYSNQPQHF. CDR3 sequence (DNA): TGTGCCTGGGGGACACCGTATAGCAATCAGCCCCAGCATTTT. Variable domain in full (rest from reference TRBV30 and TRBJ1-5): SQTIHQWPATLVQPVGSPLSLECTVEGTSNPNLYWYRQAAGRGLQLLFYSVGIGQISSEVPQNLSASRPQDRQFILSSKKLLLSDSGFYLCAWGTPYSNQPQHFGDGTRLSIL.

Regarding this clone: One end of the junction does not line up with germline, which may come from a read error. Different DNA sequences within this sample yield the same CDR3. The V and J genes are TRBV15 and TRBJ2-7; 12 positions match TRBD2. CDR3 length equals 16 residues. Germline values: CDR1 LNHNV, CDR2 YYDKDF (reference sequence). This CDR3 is CATSRDRTSGIYEQYF. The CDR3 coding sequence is TGTGCCACCAGCAGAGACCGGACTAGCGGGATCTACGAACAGTACTTC.

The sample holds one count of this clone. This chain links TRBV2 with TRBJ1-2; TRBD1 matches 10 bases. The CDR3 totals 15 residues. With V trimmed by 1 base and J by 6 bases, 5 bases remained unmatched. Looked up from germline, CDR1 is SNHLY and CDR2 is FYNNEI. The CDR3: CASSEVRQGADGYTF. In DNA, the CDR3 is TGTGCCAGCAGTGAAGTTCGACAGGGGGCGGATGGCTACACCTTC.

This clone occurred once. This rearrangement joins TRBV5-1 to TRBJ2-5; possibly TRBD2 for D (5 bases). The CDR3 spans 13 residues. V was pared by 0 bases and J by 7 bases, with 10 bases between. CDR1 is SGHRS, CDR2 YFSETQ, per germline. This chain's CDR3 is CASSLVERGTQYF. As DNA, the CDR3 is TGCGCCAGCAGCTTGGTTGAACGGGGGACCCAGTACTTC.

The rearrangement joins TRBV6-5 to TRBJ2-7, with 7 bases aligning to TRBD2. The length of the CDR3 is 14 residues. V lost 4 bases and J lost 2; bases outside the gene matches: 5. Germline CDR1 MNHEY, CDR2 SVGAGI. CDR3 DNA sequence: TGTGCCAGCAGTTCGCCGGGAGGAACCTACGAGCAGTACTTC. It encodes CASSSPGGTYEQYF.

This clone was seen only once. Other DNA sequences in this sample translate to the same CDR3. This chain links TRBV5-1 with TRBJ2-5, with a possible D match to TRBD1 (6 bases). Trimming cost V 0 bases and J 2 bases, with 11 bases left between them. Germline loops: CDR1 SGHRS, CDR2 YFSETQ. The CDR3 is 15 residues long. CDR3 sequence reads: CASSLDGTRQETQYF. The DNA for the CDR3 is TGCGCCAGCAGCTTGGACGGGACAAGACAAGAGACCCAGTACTTC.

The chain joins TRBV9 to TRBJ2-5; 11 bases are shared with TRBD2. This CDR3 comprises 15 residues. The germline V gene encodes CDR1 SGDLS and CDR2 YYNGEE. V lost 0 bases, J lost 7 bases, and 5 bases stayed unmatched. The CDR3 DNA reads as TGTGCCAGCAGCGTAGATAGCGGGAGGGGAATGACCCAGTACTTC. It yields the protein CASSVDSGRGMTQYF.

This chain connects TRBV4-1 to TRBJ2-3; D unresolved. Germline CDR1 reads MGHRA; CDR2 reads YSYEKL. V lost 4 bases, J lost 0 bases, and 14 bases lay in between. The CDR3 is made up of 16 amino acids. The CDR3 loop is CASSPQLTISTDTQYF. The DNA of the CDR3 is TGCGCCAGCAGCCCCCAGTTAACTATCAGCACAGATACGCAGTATTTT.

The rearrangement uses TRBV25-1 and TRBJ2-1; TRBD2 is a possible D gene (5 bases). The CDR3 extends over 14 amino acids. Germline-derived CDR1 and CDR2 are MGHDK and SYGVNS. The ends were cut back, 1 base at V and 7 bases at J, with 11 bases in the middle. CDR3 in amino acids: CASSESGMGNEQFF. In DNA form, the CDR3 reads TGTGCCAGCAGTGAATCGGGGATGGGAAATGAGCAGTTCTTC.

CDR3: CASSPPRQGRNEQFF. The CDR3, as DNA: TGTGCCAGCTCACCACCTAGGCAGGGGCGCAATGAGCAGTTCTTC. The chain is built from TRBV18 and TRBJ2-1; tentative D call: TRBD1 (6 bases). CDR3 length: 15 residues. V was pared by 0 bases and J by 6 bases, with 12 bases between. Per the germline V gene, CDR1 is KGHSH and CDR2 is LQKENI.